Listed below are T cell receptor beta chains from one sample, sequenced in a study of response to subunit inactivated influenza vaccine. Each CDR3 protein is one row after TCRdb ran MiXCR on the RT-PCR reads. The sample has 650,000 to 850,000 distinct CDR3 sequences; approximately 15% are singletons. Sequencing was performed on PBMCs from blood, taken approximately 15 days before vaccination. These TCRs come from a man in his fifties or sixties who received an inactivated influenza vaccine. Each CDR3 is given with its conserved first and last residue. The D gene is left open where the match is weak. Clone size appears in some rows only: once, few, many, or a class for an expanded clone.

>TRBJ1-2|few|NA|TRBV5-1
CASGLRRGTDGYTF
TGCGCCAGCGGGCTAAGGCGGGGAACGGATGGCTACACCTTC
>TRBJ2-7|few|TRBD1|TRBV7-8
CASSDTGGPSSYEQYF
TGTGCCAGCAGCGACACAGGGGGCCCCAGCTCCTACGAGCAGTACTTC
>TRBJ1-5|NA|TRBD1|TRBV7-2
CASSFDRGGDQPQHF
TGTGCCAGCAGCTTTGACAGGGGAGGGGATCAGCCCCAGCATTTT
>TRBJ2-5|NA|NA|TRBV20-1
CSARLRDAETQYF
TGCAGTGCTAGGCTCCGGGACGCAGAGACCCAGTACTTC
>TRBJ2-1|few|TRBD2|TRBV20-1
CSARMEPSGLQTEQFF
TGCAGTGCTAGGATGGAGCCTAGCGGCTTACAAACCGAGCAGTTCTTC
>TRBJ2-7|NA|NA|TRBV20-1
CSARKNWDEQYF
TGCAGTGCTAGAAAGAATTGGGACGAGCAGTACTTC
>TRBJ1-1|NA|NA|TRBV6-1
CATTQGLENTEAFF
TGTGCCACGACTCAGGGGCTTGAGAACACTGAAGCTTTCTTT
>TRBJ2-7|NA|NA|TRBV6-2/TRBV6-3
CASSSLDRSSSSYEQYF
TGTGCCAGCAGTTCATTAGACAGGTCATCGAGCTCCTACGAGCAGTACTTC
>TRBJ2-5|many|TRBD2|TRBV5-1
CASSLRLAGETQYF
TGCGCCAGCAGCCTGCGCCTAGCGGGGGAGACCCAGTACTTC
>TRBJ2-3|NA|NA|TRBV14
CASSRLVFGTDTQYF
TGTGCCAGCAGCCGACTAGTCTTCGGCACAGATACGCAGTATTTT
>TRBJ2-5|NA|TRBD2|TRBV7-9
CASSSRLAVPETQYF
TGTGCCAGCAGCTCGAGACTAGCGGTCCCAGAGACCCAGTACTTC
>TRBJ2-7|NA|NA|TRBV20-1
CSASREREQYF
TGCAGTGCTAGTCGGGAGAGGGAGCAGTACTTC
>TRBJ2-1|NA|NA|TRBV3-1
CASSDRKGGASSYNEQFF
TGTGCCAGCAGCGACCGGAAAGGGGGGGCAAGCTCCTACAATGAGCAGTTCTTC
>TRBJ2-1|few|NA|TRBV20-1
CSAPDRIASYNEQFF
TGCAGTGCCCCTGACAGAATTGCTTCCTACAATGAGCAGTTCTTC
>TRBJ2-1|many|NA|TRBV7-9
CASSLLTSSYNEQFF
TGTGCCAGCAGCTTATTGACTAGTTCTTACAATGAGCAGTTCTTC
>TRBJ2-5|NA|TRBD1|TRBV15
CATSTSNRGETQYF
TGTGCCACCAGCACGAGCAACAGGGGGGAGACCCAGTACTTC
>TRBJ2-5|few|TRBD1|TRBV2
CASSSGTEDQETQYF
TGTGCCAGCAGTTCTGGGACAGAAGACCAAGAGACCCAGTACTTC
>TRBJ1-5|NA|NA|TRBV6-2/TRBV6-3
CASSYNGQGHQPQHF
TGTGCCAGCAGTTACAATGGCCAGGGCCATCAGCCCCAGCATTTT
>TRBJ1-2|NA|TRBD1|TRBV10-3
CARRQGDMSGYTF
TGTGCCCGCCGACAGGGGGATATGAGTGGCTACACCTTC
>TRBJ1-5|NA|NA|TRBV7-2
CASSLQGSLQHF
TGTGCCAGCAGCTTACAGGGGTCACTCCAGCATTTT
>TRBJ2-2|many|TRBD1|TRBV29-1
CSVEDLQGAITGELFF
TGCAGCGTTGAAGATCTTCAGGGGGCAATCACCGGGGAGCTGTTTTTT
>TRBJ2-2|many|NA|TRBV10-3
CAITSDRSAGELFF
TGTGCCATCACCTCCGACAGGTCGGCCGGGGAGCTGTTTTTT
>TRBJ1-4|few|NA|TRBV4-3
CASSQEPPHATNEKLFF
TGCGCCAGCAGCCAAGAGCCCCCTCACGCAACTAATGAAAAACTGTTTTTT
>TRBJ2-4|NA|NA|TRBV12-3/TRBV12-4
CASSFRLGNIQYF
TGTGCCAGCAGTTTCAGGCTTGGAAACATTCAGTACTTC
>TRBJ1-2|few|TRBD1|TRBV4-3
CASSQDAAQGAGGYTF
TGCGCCAGCAGCCAAGATGCCGCACAGGGGGCGGGTGGCTACACCTTC
>TRBJ2-1|NA|NA|TRBV7-8
CASSSPVYPDYNEQFF
TGTGCCAGCAGCTCTCCCGTATATCCCGACTACAATGAGCAGTTCTTC
>TRBJ2-7|NA|NA|TRBV5-6
CASSSLANEQYF
TGTGCCAGCAGCTCTCTAGCGAACGAGCAGTACTTC
>TRBJ2-7|few|TRBD2|TRBV20-1
CSASGTSGAPEDEQYF
TGCAGTGCATCCGGGACTAGCGGAGCGCCGGAAGACGAGCAGTACTTC
>TRBJ2-2|many|NA|TRBV29-1
CSVEVQGGTGELFF
TGCAGCGTTGAAGTCCAGGGTGGGACCGGGGAGCTGTTTTTT
>TRBJ1-6|NA|TRBD1|TRBV5-5
CASSLMGQVGSPLHF
TGTGCCAGCAGCCTAATGGGACAGGTGGGCTCACCCCTCCACTTT
>TRBJ1-5|NA|TRBD1|TRBV28
CASSLQTGADQPQHF
TGTGCCAGCAGTCTCCAGACAGGGGCCGATCAGCCCCAGCATTTT
>TRBJ2-3|few|NA|TRBV4-3
CASSQESAGYTDTQYF
TGCGCCAGCAGCCAAGAATCGGCAGGGTACACAGATACGCAGTATTTT
>TRBJ2-4|NA|TRBD1|TRBV28
CASSRPPTGEEAKNIQYF
TGTGCCAGCAGCCGCCCCCCTACAGGGGAAGAGGCCAAAAACATTCAGTACTTC
>TRBJ2-2|many|NA|TRBV7-7
CASSSAWNTGELFF
TGTGCTAGCAGCTCGGCGTGGAACACCGGGGAGCTGTTTTTT
>TRBJ2-5|NA|NA|TRBV4-1
CASSQDYGRRETQYF
TGCGCCAGCAGCCAAGATTATGGCAGGAGAGAGACCCAGTACTTC
>TRBJ2-5|few|TRBD2|TRBV27
CASSRGDRRIPQYF
TGTGCCAGCAGTCGGGGGGACCGTCGAATTCCCCAGTACTTC
>TRBJ1-2|few|NA|TRBV12-3/TRBV12-4
CASSPSGTNGYTF
TGTGCCAGCAGTCCTTCGGGGACCAATGGCTACACCTTC
>TRBJ1-1|NA|TRBD1|TRBV12-3/TRBV12-4
CASSFEGAAFF
TGTGCCAGCAGTTTTGAGGGGGCGGCTTTCTTT
>TRBJ2-5|NA|NA|TRBV27
CASSLSGHRSPQYF
TGTGCCAGCAGTTTATCGGGACACCGGTCCCCCCAGTACTTC
>TRBJ2-1|few|TRBD2|TRBV7-9
CASSLTGLAGVGEQFF
TGTGCCAGCAGCCTAACAGGACTAGCGGGAGTGGGTGAGCAGTTCTTC
>TRBJ2-7|many|NA|TRBV20-1
CSAREPPGPIYEQYF
TGCAGTGCTAGAGAGCCACCGGGGCCGATTTACGAGCAGTACTTC
>TRBJ2-7|NA|TRBD2|TRBV29-1
CSGLGLGSYEQYF
TGCAGCGGTTTGGGACTAGGCTCCTACGAGCAGTACTTC
>TRBJ1-4|NA|TRBD1|TRBV29-1
CSARDRGQYEKLFF
TGCAGCGCCCGGGACAGGGGCCAATACGAAAAACTGTTTTTT
>TRBJ2-3|few|TRBD2|TRBV2
CASIEYGLAGATGTDTQYF
TGTGCCAGCATCGAATATGGACTAGCGGGGGCAACCGGCACAGATACGCAGTATTTT
>TRBJ2-2|NA|TRBD2|TRBV7-9
CASSPTPLAGAGELFF
TGTGCCAGCAGCCCCACCCCGCTAGCGGGAGCCGGGGAGCTGTTTTTT
>TRBJ2-7|few|TRBD2|TRBV28
CASSLGLAGVHEQYF
TGTGCCAGCAGTTTGGGACTAGCGGGAGTCCACGAGCAGTACTTC
>TRBJ2-2|few|NA|TRBV7-8
CASSRGRINTGELFF
TGTGCCAGCAGCCGGGGACGGATAAACACCGGGGAGCTGTTTTTT
>TRBJ2-6|NA|NA|TRBV6-1
CASSDRDSGANVLTF
TGTGCCAGCAGTGACAGGGACTCTGGGGCCAACGTCCTGACTTTC
>TRBJ2-5|NA|NA|TRBV7-6
CASSLVVKETQYF
TGTGCCAGCAGCTTAGTCGTAAAAGAGACCCAGTACTTC
>TRBJ2-3|NA|NA|TRBV4-3
CASSQDSAATDTQYF
TGCGCCAGCAGCCAAGATAGTGCGGCTACAGATACGCAGTATTTT
>TRBJ2-1|few|TRBD2|TRBV6-2/TRBV6-3
CASSYRLAGGPNYNEQFF
TGTGCCAGCAGTTACAGGCTAGCGGGAGGCCCTAACTACAATGAGCAGTTCTTC
>TRBJ2-1|NA|NA|TRBV6-1
CASSEAWDQRQFF
TGTGCCAGCAGTGAAGCCTGGGACCAACGGCAGTTCTTC
>TRBJ1-1|NA|NA|TRBV28
CASTRIRAEAFF
TGTGCCAGCACCCGTATAAGGGCTGAAGCTTTCTTT
>TRBJ1-2|NA|NA|TRBV12-3/TRBV12-4
CASTHTRLSYGYTF
TGTGCCAGCACCCACACCCGACTTTCCTATGGCTACACCTTC
>TRBJ2-7|NA|NA|TRBV7-9
CASSPVEVVIGEQYF
TGTGCCAGCAGCCCTGTAGAGGTTGTGATCGGCGAGCAGTACTTC
>TRBJ2-7|NA|TRBD1|TRBV6-4
CASSDSSRGHRGRLDSYEQYF
TGTGCCAGCAGTGACTCGAGCCGGGGCCACAGGGGGCGCTTAGACTCCTACGAGCAGTACTTC
>TRBJ2-5|NA|NA|TRBV2
CASRTSMGQETQYF
TGTGCCAGCCGTACCTCCATGGGCCAAGAGACCCAGTACTTC
>TRBJ2-6|few|NA|TRBV4-1
CASSRLDIRSGANVLTF
TGCGCCAGCAGCCGGTTGGACATTCGCTCTGGGGCCAACGTCCTGACTTTC
>TRBJ1-2|many|TRBD1|TRBV19
CASSRTGSNYGYTF
TGTGCCAGTAGCCGGACAGGGTCCAACTATGGCTACACCTTC
>TRBJ2-7|few|NA|TRBV15
CATSRAMAATGEQYF
TGTGCCACCAGCAGAGCCATGGCAGCTACGGGGGAGCAGTACTTC